The present TCR beta chain was sequenced within a study of CD8 T cells in Susac syndrome. Findings of the study overall: Clonal expansion was absent from the CD4+ T cell repertoires in Susac syndrome.

Negative isolation was applied to CD8+ and CD4+ T cells, and FACS enrichment was applied to TEMRA cells. Reverse transcription used about 0.45 to 1 ug RNA and random hexamers. A multiplex approach, immunoSEQ multiplex PCR, amplified TCR beta CDR3 across 54 Vbeta and 13 Jbeta. Via MiXCR, TCRdb re-called the immunoSEQ multiplex PCR reads, giving one row per CDR3 protein. The repertoire holds about 94,000 distinct CDR3 sequences, with roughly 94% as singletons. This CDR3 region has 11 residues. Germline-derived CDR1 and CDR2 are DFQATT and SNEGSKA (reference sequence). V was clipped by 6 bases and J by 2 bases, with 7 bases between them. This clonotype was seen only a few times. What it binds is unknown.

This clonotype was obtained from a human donor with Susac syndrome. What was sequenced was CD4+ T cells from PBMCs. V usage is TRBV20-1 and J usage is TRBJ1-2, with a tentative D call TRBD1 (5 bases). CDR3 DNA: TGCAGTGCCCGGGACAACTATGGCTACACCTTC. It translates to CSARDNYGYTF.